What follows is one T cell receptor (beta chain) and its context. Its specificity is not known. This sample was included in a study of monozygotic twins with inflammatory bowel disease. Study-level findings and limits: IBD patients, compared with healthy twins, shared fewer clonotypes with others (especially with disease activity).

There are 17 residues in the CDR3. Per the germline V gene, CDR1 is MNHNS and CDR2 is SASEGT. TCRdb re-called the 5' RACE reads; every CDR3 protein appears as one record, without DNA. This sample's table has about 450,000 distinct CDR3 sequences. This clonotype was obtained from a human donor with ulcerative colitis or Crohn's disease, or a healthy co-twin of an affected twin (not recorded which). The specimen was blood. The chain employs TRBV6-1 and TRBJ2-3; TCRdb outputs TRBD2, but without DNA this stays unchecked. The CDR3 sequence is CASRDDSASGFTDTQYF.